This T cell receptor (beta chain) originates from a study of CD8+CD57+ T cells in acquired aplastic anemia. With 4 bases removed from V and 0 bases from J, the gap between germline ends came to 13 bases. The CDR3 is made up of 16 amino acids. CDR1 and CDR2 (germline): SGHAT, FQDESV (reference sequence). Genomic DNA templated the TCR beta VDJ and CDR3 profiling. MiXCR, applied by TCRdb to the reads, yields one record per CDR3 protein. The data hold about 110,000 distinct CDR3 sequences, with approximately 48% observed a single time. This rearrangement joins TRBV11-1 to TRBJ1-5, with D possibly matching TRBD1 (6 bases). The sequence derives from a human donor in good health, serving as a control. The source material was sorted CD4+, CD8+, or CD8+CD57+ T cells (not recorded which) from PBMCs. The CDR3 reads CASSSQKDSSNQPQHF. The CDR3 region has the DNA TGTGCCAGCAGCTCCCAAAAGGACAGTAGCAATCAGCCCCAGCATTTT.